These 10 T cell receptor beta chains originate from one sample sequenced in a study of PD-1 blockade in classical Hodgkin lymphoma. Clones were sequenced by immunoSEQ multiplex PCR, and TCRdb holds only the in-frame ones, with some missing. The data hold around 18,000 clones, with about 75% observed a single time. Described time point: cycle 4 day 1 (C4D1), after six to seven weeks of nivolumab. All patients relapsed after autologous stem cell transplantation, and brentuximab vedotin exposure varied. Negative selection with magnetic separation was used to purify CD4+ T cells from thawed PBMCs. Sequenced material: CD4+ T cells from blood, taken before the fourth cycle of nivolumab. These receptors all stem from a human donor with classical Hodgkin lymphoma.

CDR3 bases: TGTGCCAGCAAAACGCGACAGGGGGCTGGTGAAGCTTTCTTT. Translating gives CASKTRQGAGEAFF. This sequence joins TRBV19 and TRBJ1-1, with TRBD1 matching over 10 bases. The CDR3 sequence is 14 residues long. V gave up 9 bases and J gave up 7 bases; unmatched junction bases: 11. The germline V gene encodes CDR1 LNHDA and CDR2 SQIVND (reference sequence).

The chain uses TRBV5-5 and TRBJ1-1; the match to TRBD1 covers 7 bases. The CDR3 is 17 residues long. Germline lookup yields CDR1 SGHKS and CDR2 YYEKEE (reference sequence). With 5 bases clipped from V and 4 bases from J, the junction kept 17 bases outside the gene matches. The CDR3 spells CASSKEQGFRGSTEAFF. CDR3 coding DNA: TGTGCCAGCAGTAAAGAACAGGGGTTTCGGGGTAGCACTGAAGCTTTCTTT.

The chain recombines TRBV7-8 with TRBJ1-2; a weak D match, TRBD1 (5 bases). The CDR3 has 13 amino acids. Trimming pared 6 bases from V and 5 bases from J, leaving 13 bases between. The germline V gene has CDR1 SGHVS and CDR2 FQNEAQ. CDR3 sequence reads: CASSTTAAYGYTF. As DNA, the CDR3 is TGTGCCAGCAGTACGACAGCCGCTTATGGCTACACCTTC. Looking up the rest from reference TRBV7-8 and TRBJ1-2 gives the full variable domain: GAGVSQSPRYKVAKRGQDVALRCDPISGHVSLFWYQQALGQGPEFLTYFQNEAQLDKSGLPSDRFFAERPEGSVSTLKIQRTQQEDSAVYLCASSTTAAYGYTFGSGTRLTVV.

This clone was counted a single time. The chain's CDR3 is CASSEGQIYTEAFF. The DNA of the CDR3 is TGCGCCAGCAGCGAGGGACAGATTTACACTGAAGCTTTCTTT. This rearrangement joins TRBV5-1 to TRBJ1-1; TRBD1 agrees at 7 bases. The V and J ends lost 4 bases and 3 bases, in that order; junction bases with no gene match: 6. CDR1 is SGHRS, CDR2 YFSETQ, per germline. The CDR3 covers 14 residues.

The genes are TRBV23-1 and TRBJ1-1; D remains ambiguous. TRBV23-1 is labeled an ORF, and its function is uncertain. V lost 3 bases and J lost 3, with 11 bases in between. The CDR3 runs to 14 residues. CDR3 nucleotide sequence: TGCGCCAGCAGTCACCAACCCCGGGACACTGAAGCTTTCTTT. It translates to CASSHQPRDTEAFF.

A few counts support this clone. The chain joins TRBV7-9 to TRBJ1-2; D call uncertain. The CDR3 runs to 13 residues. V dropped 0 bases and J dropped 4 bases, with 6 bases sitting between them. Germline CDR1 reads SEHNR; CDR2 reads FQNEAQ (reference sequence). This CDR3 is CASSLADGYGYTF. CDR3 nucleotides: TGTGCCAGCAGCTTAGCTGATGGCTATGGCTACACCTTC.

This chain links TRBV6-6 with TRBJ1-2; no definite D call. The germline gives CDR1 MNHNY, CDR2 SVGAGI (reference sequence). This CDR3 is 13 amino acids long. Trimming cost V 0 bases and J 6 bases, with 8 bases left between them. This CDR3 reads CASSYSGRDGYTF. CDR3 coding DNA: TGTGCCAGCAGTTACTCGGGGAGGGATGGCTACACCTTC.

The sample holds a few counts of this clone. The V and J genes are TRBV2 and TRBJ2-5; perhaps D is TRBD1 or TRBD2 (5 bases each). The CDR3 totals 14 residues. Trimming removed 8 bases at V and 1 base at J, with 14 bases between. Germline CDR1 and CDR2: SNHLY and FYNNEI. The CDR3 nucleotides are TGTGCCAGCGGGGCTGTGGGGGTCCAAGAGACCCAGTACTTC. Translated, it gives CASGAVGVQETQYF. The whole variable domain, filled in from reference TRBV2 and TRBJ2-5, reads EPEVTQTPSHQVTQMGQEVILRCVPISNHLYFYWYRQILGQKVEFLVSFYNNEISEKSEIFDDQFSVERPDGSNFTLKIRSTKLEDSAMYFCASGAVGVQETQYFGPGTRLLVL.

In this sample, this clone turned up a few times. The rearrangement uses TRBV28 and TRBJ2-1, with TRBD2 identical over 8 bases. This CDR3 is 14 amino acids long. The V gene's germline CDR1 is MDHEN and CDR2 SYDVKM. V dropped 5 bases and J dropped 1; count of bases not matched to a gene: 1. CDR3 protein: CASSSGRSYNEQFF. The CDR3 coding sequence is TGTGCCAGCAGTAGCGGGAGATCCTACAATGAGCAGTTCTTC.

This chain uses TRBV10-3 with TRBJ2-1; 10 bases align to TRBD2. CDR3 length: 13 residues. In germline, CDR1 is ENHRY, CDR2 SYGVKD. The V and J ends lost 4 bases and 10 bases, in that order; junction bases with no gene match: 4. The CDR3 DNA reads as TGTGCCATCAGTGGGACTAGCGGAGGAGAGCAGTTCTTC. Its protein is CAISGTSGGEQFF.